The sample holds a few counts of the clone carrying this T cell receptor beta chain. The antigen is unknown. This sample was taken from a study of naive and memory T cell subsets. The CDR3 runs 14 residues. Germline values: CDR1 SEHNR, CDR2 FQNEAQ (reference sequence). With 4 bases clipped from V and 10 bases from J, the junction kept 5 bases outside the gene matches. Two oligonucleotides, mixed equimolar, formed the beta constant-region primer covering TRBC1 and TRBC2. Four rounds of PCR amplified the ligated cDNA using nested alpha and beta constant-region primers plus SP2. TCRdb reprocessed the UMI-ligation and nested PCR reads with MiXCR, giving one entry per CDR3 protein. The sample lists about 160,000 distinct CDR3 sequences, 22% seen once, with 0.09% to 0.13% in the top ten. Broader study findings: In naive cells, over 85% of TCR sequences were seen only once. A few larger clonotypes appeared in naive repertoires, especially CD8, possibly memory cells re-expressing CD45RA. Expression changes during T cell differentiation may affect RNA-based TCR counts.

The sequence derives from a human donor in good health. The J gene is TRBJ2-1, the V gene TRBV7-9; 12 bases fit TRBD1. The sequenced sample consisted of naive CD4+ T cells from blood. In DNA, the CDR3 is TGTGCCAGCAGCTCTCCGGGACAGGGGGCCGAGCAGTTCTTC. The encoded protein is CASSSPGQGAEQFF.